The next 7 T cell receptor beta chains were all read from a single sample in a study of read filtering for tumor transcriptome and immune sequencing. The library was built from around 400 ng RNA with molecular barcoded adaptors for alpha/delta and beta/gamma chains. TCRdb fed the reads into MiXCR, producing one record per CDR3 protein. The table lists roughly 90,000 distinct CDR3 sequences, roughly a fifth of them singletons, with over 9.5% in the top ten. Sequencing used a population of CD138-negative cells sorted from bone marrow. The source is a donor at least 40 years old with multiple myeloma.

This chain joins TRBV5-1 and TRBJ1-1; D gene uncertain. V was pared by 0 bases and J by 11 bases, with 11 bases between. This CDR3 contains 12 residues. Germline V gene sequence: CDR1 SGHRS, CDR2 YFSETQ. CDR3 residues: CASSLESPSAFF. The DNA for the CDR3 is TGCGCCAGCAGCTTGGAATCCCCTTCGGCTTTCTTT.

The sample holds many counts of this clonotype. The chain uses TRBV20-1 and TRBJ2-2, with 8 bases that match TRBD2. This CDR3 has 14 amino acids. CDR1 is DFQATT and CDR2 is SNEGSKA in the germline V gene (reference sequence). V trimming: 6 bases; J trimming: 1 base; junction bases outside the gene matches: 4. The CDR3 nucleotides are TGCAGTGCAGTTCGGGGGGGGAACACCGGGGAGCTGTTTTTT. Its translation is CSAVRGGNTGELFF.

This clonotype came up a few times. This rearrangement joins TRBV19 to TRBJ2-3; 9 bases are shared with TRBD1. The J segment lost 3 bases and the V segment lost 5 bases, leaving 9 bases of the junction unmatched. CDR1 and CDR2 from the germline V gene are LNHDA and SQIVND (reference sequence). This CDR3 has 16 amino acids. For the CDR3, the DNA is TGTGCCAGTAGTTCGACGGGACAGGGCCGGACAGATACGCAGTATTTT. This translates into CASSSTGQGRTDTQYF.

This clonotype was counted only a few times. V and J are TRBV7-9 and TRBJ2-5; D remains unclear. Looked up from germline, CDR1 is SEHNR and CDR2 is FQNEAQ (reference sequence). V was trimmed by 1 base and J by 5 bases, leaving 8 bases between them. The CDR3 is made up of 13 amino acids. CDR3 in DNA: TGTGCCAGCAGCTTAGGAGCGAAGGAGACCCAGTACTTC. Residues: CASSLGAKETQYF.

This clonotype was found many times. CDR3 amino acids: CASRTYNEQFF. CDR3 DNA: TGCGCCAGCAGGACTTACAATGAGCAGTTCTTC. This chain connects TRBV10-2 to TRBJ2-1; D remains ambiguous. Trimming took 6 bases from V and 4 from J, leaving 4 bases between them. The V gene's germline CDR1 is WSHSY and CDR2 SAAADI. The CDR3 is 11 residues long.

This clonotype was seen at least ten times. The CDR3 region has the DNA TGCGCCAGCAGACCGGGACTACCTTCCTCCTACGAGCAGTACTTC. Translated: CASRPGLPSSYEQYF. The chain has TRBV5-1 and TRBJ2-7, with 7 bases lining up with TRBD2. This CDR3 region has 15 residues. V lost 5 bases, J lost 0 bases, and 8 bases stayed unmatched. Germline assignment: CDR1 SGHRS and CDR2 YFSETQ. The full variable domain, in which reference TRBV5-1 and TRBJ2-7 provide the parts outside the CDR3, is KAGVTQTPRYLIKTRGQQVTLSCSPISGHRSVSWYQQTPGQGLQFLFEYFSETQRNKGNFPGRFSGRQFSNSRSEMNVSTLELGDSALYLCASRPGLPSSYEQYFGPGTRLTVT.

This chain links TRBV6-6 with TRBJ2-3; 10 positions match TRBD1. The CDR3 loop spans 15 amino acids. Germline V gives CDR1 MNHNY, CDR2 SVGAGI (reference sequence). V was clipped by 7 bases and J by 5 bases; unmatched bases: 9. CDR3 bases: TGTGCCAGCACTCGCGGGGGGACAGGGGTAGATACGCAGTATTTT. It specifies CASTRGGTGVDTQYF.